The clone carrying this T cell receptor beta chain was counted between two and nine times. What it recognizes is unknown. These data are taken from a study of CD8 T cell repertoires and HIV-1 epitope variants. Overall study: Twenty-five autologous and known Gag and Nef epitope variant peptides each stimulated T cells separately. An uncultured baseline aliquot held 1M T cells.

Here immunoSEQ multiplex PCR was the method, and the copy in TCRdb shows in-frame clones only, minus some. Here the sample spans tens of thousands of clones, roughly 80% being singletons. CDR3 length: 15 amino acids. V lost 4 bases to trimming and J lost 6 bases; unmatched junction nucleotides: 7. Germline V gene sequence: CDR1 SEHNR, CDR2 FQNEAQ (reference sequence). General study results and limits: Roughly nine antigen-specific TCR beta clonotypes were found; 5 to 7 seemed cross-reactive to variants.

What was sequenced was uncultured baseline CD8+ T cells from peripheral blood mononuclear cells (PBMCs). This TCR was recovered from a male donor with HIV. The chain links TRBV7-9 to TRBJ2-1; TRBD1 matches at 9 bases. The CDR3 coding sequence is TGTGCCAGCAGCTACCCGGGACAGGGTGGCAATGAGCAGTTCTTC. Protein sequence: CASSYPGQGGNEQFF.